The T cell receptor beta chain described here comes from a study of T cell responses to AZD1222 COVID-19 vaccine (dated by TCRdb to the early 2020s). Study-wide context: Because spike-specific TCR depth and breadth did not differ between the two schedules, AZD1222 recipients who got a second dose at roughly 4 weeks were pooled with those who got a second dose at roughly 12 weeks. Trial participants were enrolled by age into subgroups of 18-55, 56-69 and 70-plus years, and roughly 150, 30 and 60 TCR-sequenced participants, respectively, were included in these subgroups. TCR sequencing was performed for 233 trial participants, of whom some 200 were given two doses of AZD1222 and some 25 were given two doses of MenACWY control vaccine.

This sample's time point label indicates: baseline before first vaccination. The vaccinee samples were drawn from two UK trials, COV001 and COV002, one of which was a single-blind randomized controlled phase 2/3 trial testing AZD1222 (ChAdOx1 nCoV-19) in healthy adults. For TCRbeta chain sequencing, PBMC samples from trial participants were taken at day 0 and at day 28 after the second dose. As encoded in the germline V gene, CDR1 is MGHRA while CDR2 is YSYEKL. The CDR3 has 15 amino acids, counting the end cysteine and phenylalanine. The DNA shown is the 45-base CDR3, in frame from base 1. The germline ends are 14 bases apart after V is trimmed by 6 bases and J by 2 bases. With regard to this clone: The target of this receptor is not known. No base-level quality is on record; no much larger clone is a single base apart.

Broad study findings and their caveats: Because no day 14 peak-response samples were available, repertoires were characterized only after the peak T cell response. The vaccine-associated CD4 TCRs covered the entire spike protein, and the dominant responses fell in regions 160-218 and 743-854. In the small 56-69-year group, the increase in depth fell short of significance, most likely because of low power. A significant rise in spike-specific TCR breadth and depth was observed after two AZD1222 doses relative to day 0 and relative to MenACWY recipients. Epitopes outside the regions mutated in the B.1.351 and B.1.1.7 variants were reportedly recognized by nearly half of the unique spike-specific TCRs. Conclusions about previously exposed vaccinees were limited because only six or seven AZD1222 recipients were SARS-CoV-2 seropositive at baseline. Participants were mostly white British and included more females than males, and it was suggested by the authors that clonal diversity may have been underestimated.

The CDR3 regions of human TCRbeta chains were analyzed by immunosequencing. The paper's processing steps were these. TCRs in the repertoires were matched against a reference library of SARS-CoV-2-specific TCRs that had been generated with the MIRA antigen-specificity platform. Breadth meant the fraction of unique TCRs that were SARS-CoV-2-associated, whereas depth meant the fraction of total T cells that were SARS-CoV-2-associated. Using the MIRA data, each spike-specific TCR was mapped to the spike region that the TCR reacts to and placed in a CD4 or CD8 class. Log10-transformed breadth and depth values were compared by one-way ANOVA with Sidak's multiple comparisons tests. This is the immuneACCESS table as TCRdb keeps it, with only in-frame sequences that have V and J called. A part of the clones is gone; compared with another copy, unresolved V genes explain less than half, and the rest is unexplained. V and J calls and clone size are given by that table; D and trimming were obtained from the DNA. The sample yields approximately 94,000 clones; around nine tenths were counted once. Roughly 15% of the sample rests with the top ten.

This clonotype was sampled from an adult in good health. This receptor chain uses TRBV4-1 and TRBJ1-5; the D gene is perhaps TRBD1, from 6 matching bases. This material consisted of peripheral blood, taken on day 0 of AZD1222 vaccination. The DNA sequence follows: TGCGCCAGCAGTCCACAGGGTAATGGCAATCAGCCCCAGCATTTT. Translated, it reads CASSPQGNGNQPQHF.